The present T cell receptor (beta chain) was sequenced within a study of beta chain features in type 1 diabetes. The overall study: All samples yielded 107,917,701 examined sorted cells. General study results and limits: Moderate yet significant TCRB CDR3 shortening was seen in Type 1 diabetes patients in all four CD4+ subsets.

This clone occurred a few times. What it binds is not known. The sequenced template was cDNA made from the entire isolated RNA. The read count averaged approximately 4 million across naive, central memory and regulatory T cell samples. The method was immunoSEQ multiplex PCR; TCRdb's version includes in-frame clones alone and lacks a portion of them. The sample holds about 620,000 clones, about a sixth seen once. CDR3 length: 15 residues. V shed 0 bases and J shed 6 bases, with 13 bases lying between them. Germline CDR1 and CDR2: SGHRS and YFSETQ. CD4+ naive, central memory, regulatory and stem cell-like memory subsets were isolated by sorting on CD45RO/CCR7/CD25/CD127/CD95/CD27.

The receptor's source is a young man in good health. The chain employs TRBV5-1 and TRBJ2-4; D is perhaps TRBD1 (5 bases). Sequencing input: naive CD4+ T cells from blood. The CDR3 is CASSLDLAGINIQYF. CDR3 coding DNA: TGCGCCAGCAGCTTGGATCTGGCAGGGATAAACATTCAGTACTTC.